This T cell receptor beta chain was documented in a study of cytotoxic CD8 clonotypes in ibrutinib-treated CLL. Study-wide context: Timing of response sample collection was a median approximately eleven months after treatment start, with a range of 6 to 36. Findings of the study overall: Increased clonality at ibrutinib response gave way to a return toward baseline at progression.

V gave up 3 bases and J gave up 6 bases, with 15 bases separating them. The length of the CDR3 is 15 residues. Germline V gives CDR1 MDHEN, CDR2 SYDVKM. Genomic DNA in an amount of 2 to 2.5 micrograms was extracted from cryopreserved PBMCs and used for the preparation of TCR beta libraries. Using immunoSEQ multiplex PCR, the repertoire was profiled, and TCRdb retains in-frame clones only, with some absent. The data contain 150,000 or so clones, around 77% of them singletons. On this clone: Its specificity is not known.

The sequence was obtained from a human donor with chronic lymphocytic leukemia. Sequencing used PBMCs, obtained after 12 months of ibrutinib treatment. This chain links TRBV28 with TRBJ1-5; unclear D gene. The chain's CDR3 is CASSLVGFASQPQHF. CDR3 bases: TGTGCCAGCAGTTTGGTGGGTTTCGCGAGTCAGCCCCAGCATTTT.